One sample yielded the 18 T cell receptor beta chains listed below, sequenced in a study of T cell responses to AZD1222 COVID-19 vaccine. TCRdb keeps only in-frame clones here, not all; method: immunoSEQ multiplex PCR. The repertoire holds over 120,000 clones, with about 90% as singletons. The sample consisted of peripheral blood, taken 28 days after the second AZD1222 dose. The receptors here all came from an adult who received the AZD1222 COVID-19 vaccine.

Only one count was recorded for this clone. The rearrangement joins TRBV19 to TRBJ1-2, with a tentative D call TRBD1 (6 bases). This CDR3 spans 17 amino acids. Trimming pared 3 bases from V and 5 bases from J, leaving 22 bases between. The germline gives CDR1 LNHDA, CDR2 SQIVND (reference sequence). CDR3 coding DNA: TGTGCCAGTAGTATCCCCTTCCATCGACCAGGGGAGTATGGCTACACCTTC. This translates into CASSIPFHRPGEYGYTF.

This chain joins TRBV7-2 and TRBJ2-3; the match to TRBD2 covers 7 bases. The V segment lost 4 bases and the J segment 2 bases; nucleotides outside the gene matches: 6. The CDR3 length is 15 residues. Germline V CDR1 and CDR2: SGHTA, FQGNSA. The CDR3 is CASSSTSVYTDTQYF. In DNA, the CDR3 is TGTGCCAGCAGCTCCACTAGCGTATACACAGATACGCAGTATTTT.

This rearrangement joins TRBV5-1 to TRBJ2-1, with D possibly TRBD2 on 6 matching bases. With 0 bases removed from V and 8 bases from J, the gap between germline ends came to 12 bases. Germline CDR1 and CDR2: SGHRS and YFSETQ. The CDR3 is 14 residues long. The CDR3 DNA is TGCGCCAGCAGCTTGGAAGGACGGAGGGATGAGCAGTTCTTC. Its translation: CASSLEGRRDEQFF.

The CDR3 is CAISESIVQPNYGYTF. The CDR3 DNA follows: TGTGCCATCAGTGAGTCGATAGTTCAGCCCAACTATGGCTACACCTTC. The genes are TRBV10-3 and TRBJ1-2; D ambiguous. Trimming shortened V by 0 bases and J by 2 bases, and 13 bases separated the two germline ends. The CDR3 sequence is 16 residues long. CDR1 is ENHRY and CDR2 is SYGVKD in the germline V gene.

This chain uses TRBV14 with TRBJ2-1; D gene ambiguous. V lost 0 bases and J 8 bases, leaving 11 bases between the germline ends. The CDR3 has 14 amino acids. Germline CDR1 reads SGHDN; CDR2 reads FVKESK. The CDR3 region is CASSQDLVVHEQFF. The DNA of the CDR3 is TGTGCCAGCAGCCAAGATCTCGTCGTCCATGAGCAGTTCTTC.

The genes are TRBV10-3 and TRBJ2-2; D is perhaps TRBD2 (5 bases). The CDR3 extends over 14 amino acids. Germline-derived CDR1 and CDR2 are ENHRY and SYGVKD. V shed 2 bases and J shed 1 base, with 5 bases lying between them. The CDR3 is CAISEAGNTGELFF. CDR3 sequence (DNA): TGTGCCATCAGTGAGGCGGGGAACACCGGGGAGCTGTTTTTT.

J is TRBJ2-2 and V is TRBV27, with 9 bases aligning to TRBD2. The CDR3 length is 16 residues. CDR1 and CDR2 (germline): MNHEY, SMNVEV (reference sequence). With V trimmed by 0 bases and J by 7 bases, 6 bases remained unmatched. The CDR3 bases are TGTGCCAGCAGTTTATCTGGCGGGAGGGCCGGCGGGGAGCTGTTTTTT. Translating gives CASSLSGGRAGGELFF.

This clone appeared once. V and J are TRBV28 and TRBJ2-7, with TRBD1 matching over 7 bases. The CDR3 runs to 14 residues. Germline V gene lookup returns CDR1 MDHEN and CDR2 SYDVKM. Trimming removed 5 bases from V and 0 bases from J; junction bases left unmatched: 4. The CDR3 DNA is TGTGCCAGCAGTACTGGACAGGACTCCTACGAGCAGTACTTC. Its protein is CASSTGQDSYEQYF.

The V gene is TRBV5-1, the J gene TRBJ1-5, with D uncertain. The CDR3 covers 14 residues. Germline CDR1 reads SGHRS; CDR2 reads YFSETQ. The germline V and J ends were trimmed by 0 bases and 0 bases, with 4 bases remaining between them. The CDR3 loop reads CASSLDSSNQPQHF. DNA for the CDR3: TGCGCCAGCAGCTTGGACAGTAGCAATCAGCCCCAGCATTTT.

V is TRBV7-6 and J is TRBJ2-2; D perhaps matches TRBD2 (6 bases). The V and J ends lost 1 base and 7 bases respectively, with 16 bases between them. CDR3 length: 16 amino acids. Per the germline V gene, CDR1 is SGHVS and CDR2 is FNYEAQ. CDR3: CASSLDSGYVYGELFF. In DNA form, the CDR3 reads TGTGCCAGCAGCTTAGATAGCGGATACGTTTACGGGGAGCTGTTTTTT.

This chain connects TRBV14 to TRBJ1-1; TRBD1 agrees at 8 bases. Germline CDR1 reads SGHDN; CDR2 reads FVKESK. With V trimmed by 4 bases and J by 1 base, 2 bases remained unmatched. This CDR3 is built from 14 residues. Here the CDR3 reads CASSLGQGNTEAFF. As DNA, the CDR3 is TGTGCCAGCAGCCTAGGACAGGGGAACACTGAAGCTTTCTTT.

The sample holds one count of this clone. The chain has TRBV27 and TRBJ2-7; TRBD1 matches 8 bases. Germline lookup yields CDR1 MNHEY and CDR2 SMNVEV (reference sequence). The J segment lost 3 bases and the V segment lost 2 bases, leaving 6 bases of the junction unmatched. The CDR3 contains 15 residues. This CDR3 reads CASSLRQGWNYEQYF. The CDR3 DNA reads TGTGCCAGCAGTTTACGACAGGGGTGGAACTACGAGCAGTACTTC.

The V call is TRBV3-1 (or the pseudogene TRBV3-2), the J call TRBJ2-5; no firm D call. This CDR3 has 15 amino acids. Germline V gene data show CDR1 as LGHDT and CDR2 as YNNKEL (reference sequence). Trimming took off 0 bases at V and 2 bases at J, with 10 bases between the two ends. CDR3 bases: TGTGCCAGCAGCCAAGATCTGGTACAGCAAGAGACCCAGTACTTC. Translation gives CASSQDLVQQETQYF.

V usage is TRBV7-9 and J usage is TRBJ1-2; no definite D call. There are 13 residues in the CDR3. The germline CDR1 and CDR2 sequences are SEHNR and FQNEAQ (reference sequence). The ends were cut back, 3 bases at V and 0 bases at J, with 5 bases in the middle. CDR3 in amino acids: CASSLPTNYGYTF. In DNA, the CDR3 is TGTGCCAGCAGCTTGCCGACTAACTATGGCTACACCTTC. The variable domain in full, completed from reference TRBV7-9 and TRBJ1-2, reads DTGVSQNPRHKITKRGQNVTFRCDPISEHNRLYWYRQTLGQGPEFLTYFQNEAQLEKSRLLSDRFSAERPKGSFSTLEIQRTEQGDSAMYLCASSLPTNYGYTFGSGTRLTVV.

The chain has TRBV9 and TRBJ2-7; tentative D call: TRBD2 (5 bases). The CDR3 has 14 residues. The germline V and J ends were trimmed by 4 bases and 0 bases, with 11 bases remaining between them. The V gene's germline CDR1 is SGDLS and CDR2 YYNGEE. Written as DNA, the CDR3 is TGTGCCAGCAGCACGAGCGGACTCTCCTACGAGCAGTACTTC. This sequence encodes CASSTSGLSYEQYF. The variable domain in full, with the rest retrieved from reference TRBV9 and TRBJ2-7, is DSGVTQTPKHLITATGQRVTLRCSPRSGDLSVYWYQQSLDQGLQFLIQYYNGEERAKGNILERFSAQQFPDLHSELNLSSLELGDSALYFCASSTSGLSYEQYFGPGTRLTVT.

This chain connects TRBV3-1 (or the pseudogene TRBV3-2) to TRBJ1-1, with 8 nucleotides matching TRBD1. In germline, CDR1 is LGHDT, CDR2 YNNKEL (reference sequence). The CDR3 is made up of 12 amino acids. V lost 1 base to trimming and J lost 10 bases; unmatched junction nucleotides: 2. CDR3 protein: CASSQADRGAFF. CDR3 DNA: TGTGCCAGCAGCCAAGCCGACAGGGGAGCTTTCTTT.

This clone was observed once. This sequence joins TRBV4-3 and TRBJ1-2; perhaps TRBD1 as D (6 bases). Germline-derived CDR1 and CDR2 are LGHNA and YSLEER. The CDR3 is 15 amino acids. Trimming pared 4 bases from V and 7 bases from J, leaving 19 bases between. CDR3 coding DNA: TGCGCCAGCAGCCCAGCCGGGACAAGGTTCCTTGGCTACACCTTC. Its protein product is CASSPAGTRFLGYTF.

The chain couples TRBV5-6 to TRBJ2-2; unclear D gene. V was trimmed by 5 bases and J by 6 bases, leaving 8 bases between them. This CDR3 comprises 12 residues. The germline gives CDR1 SGHDT, CDR2 YYEEEE. CDR3 region: CASSLTPGELFF. The DNA for the CDR3 is TGTGCCAGCAGTCTCACGCCCGGGGAGCTGTTTTTT.